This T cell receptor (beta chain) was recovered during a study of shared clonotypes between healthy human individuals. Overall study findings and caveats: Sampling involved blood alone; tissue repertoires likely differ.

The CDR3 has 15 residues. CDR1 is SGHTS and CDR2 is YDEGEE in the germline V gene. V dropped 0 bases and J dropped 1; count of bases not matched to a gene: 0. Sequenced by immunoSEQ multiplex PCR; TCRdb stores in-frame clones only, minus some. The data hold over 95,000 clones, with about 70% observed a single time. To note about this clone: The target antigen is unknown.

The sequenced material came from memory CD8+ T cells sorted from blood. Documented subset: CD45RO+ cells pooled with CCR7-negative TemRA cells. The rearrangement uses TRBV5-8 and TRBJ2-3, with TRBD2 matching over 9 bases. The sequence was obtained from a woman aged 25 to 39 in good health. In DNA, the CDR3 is TGTGCCAGCAGCTTGGCTAGCGGGGGCACAGATACGCAGTATTTT. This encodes CASSLASGGTDTQYF.